These T cell receptor beta chains were read from a single sample in a study of blood T cell repertoires in COVID-19. Data came from immunoSEQ multiplex PCR; TCRdb stores just in-frame clones and leaves some out. The sample yields 90,000 to 100,000 clones, 80% to 85% seen once. Sequences were obtained from peripheral blood. All receptors come from a man aged 70 or older with active or convalescent COVID-19. Each CDR3 is given with its conserved first and last residue. Each record gives: D gene, clone size, J gene, V gene, CDR3 protein, CDR3 DNA. The D gene is left open where the match is weak. Part of the rows lack a size; the others show once, few, many or a class for expanded clones.

-,-,TRBJ2-3,TRBV5-1,CASSVNTDTQYF,TGCGCCAGCAGCGTAAATACAGATACGCAGTATTTT
-,few,TRBJ1-1,TRBV25-1,CASSERDLSEAFF,TGTGCCAGCAGTGAAAGGGACTTGAGTGAAGCTTTCTTT
TRBD2,-,TRBJ2-7,TRBV3-1/TRBV3-2,CASSHRLAGTYEQYF,TGTGCCAGCAGCCATCGACTAGCCGGGACCTACGAGCAGTACTTC
-,-,TRBJ2-3,TRBV30,CAWAPGTSFTDTQYF,TGTGCCTGGGCCCCCGGGACATCCTTCACAGATACGCAGTATTTT
TRBD1,few,TRBJ1-1,TRBV10-3,CAIRGTGVTEAFF,TGTGCCATCAGGGGGACAGGGGTCACTGAAGCTTTCTTT
-,few,TRBJ2-1,TRBV30,CAWSLADYNEQFF,TGTGCCTGGAGTCTGGCAGACTACAATGAGCAGTTCTTC
TRBD2,-,TRBJ2-3,TRBV11-2,CASSPGVAGSTDTQYF,TGTGCCAGCAGCCCCGGGGTAGCGGGTAGCACAGATACGCAGTATTTT
TRBD1,-,TRBJ1-3,TRBV28,CASSSYTGTAKHSGNTIYF,TGTGCCAGCAGTTCTTACACCGGGACAGCGAAACACTCTGGAAACACCATATATTTT
-,-,TRBJ2-5,TRBV5-8,CASSFSGKETQYF,TGTGCCAGCAGCTTTTCCGGGAAGGAGACCCAGTACTTC
-,-,TRBJ1-6,TRBV30,CAWTASRSFYNSPLHF,TGTGCCTGGACCGCTAGCCGGTCTTTCTATAATTCACCCCTCCACTTT
-,-,TRBJ2-3,TRBV9,CASSALEGRGTDTQYF,TGTGCCAGCAGCGCATTGGAGGGCCGTGGCACAGATACGCAGTATTTT
TRBD2,few,TRBJ2-7,TRBV7-9,CASSLGTSGLYEQYF,TGTGCCAGCAGCTTAGGGACTAGCGGACTCTACGAGCAGTACTTC
TRBD1,-,TRBJ1-4,TRBV30,CAWSSGTGEEKLFF,TGTGCCTGGAGTTCCGGGACAGGGGAGGAAAAACTGTTTTTT
TRBD2,-,TRBJ2-3,TRBV15,CATGSRGGQTDTQYF,TGTGCCACCGGTTCCCGGGGGGGCCAAACAGATACGCAGTATTTT
-,-,TRBJ1-1,TRBV29-1,CSVNQGGTEAFF,TGCAGCGTGAACCAAGGCGGCACTGAAGCTTTCTTT
TRBD2,-,TRBJ2-3,TRBV2,CASRRASGGVSTDTQYF,TGTGCCAGCAGAAGGGCTAGCGGGGGGGTGAGCACAGATACGCAGTATTTT
-,once,TRBJ1-6,TRBV2,CASRRSSYNSPLHF,TGTGCCAGCAGGCGGAGCTCCTATAATTCACCCCTCCACTTT
TRBD1,once,TRBJ1-2,TRBV5-5,CASSVTGFDYGYTF,TGTGCCAGCAGCGTGACAGGGTTTGACTATGGCTACACCTTC
TRBD1,-,TRBJ2-7,TRBV28,CASSIPGTGIYEQYF,TGTGCCAGCAGTATACCCGGGACAGGGATTTACGAGCAGTACTTC
-,-,TRBJ2-3,TRBV7-3,CASSQGFGTDTQYF,TGTGCCAGCAGCCAGGGGTTCGGCACAGATACGCAGTATTTT
TRBD2,-,TRBJ2-5,TRBV5-4,CASSQRGGKETQYF,TGTGCCAGCAGCCAGCGGGGGGGTAAGGAGACCCAGTACTTC
-,-,TRBJ1-6,TRBV7-8,CASSPWNRVNSPLHF,TGTGCCAGCAGCCCCTGGAACAGGGTTAATTCACCCCTCCACTTT
-,-,TRBJ2-3,TRBV7-3,CASSLTGRVADTQYF,TGTGCCAGCAGCTTAACGGGCAGGGTTGCAGATACGCAGTATTTT
-,-,TRBJ1-1,TRBV30,CAWDTGRRAEAFF,TGTGCCTGGGACACAGGGCGAAGGGCTGAAGCTTTCTTT
-,-,TRBJ2-3,TRBV4-3,CASSQSTSTDTQYF,TGCGCCAGCAGCCAGTCGACTAGCACAGATACGCAGTATTTT
-,-,TRBJ1-4,TRBV5-6,CASSQTGLTNEKLFF,TGTGCCAGCAGCCAAACAGGGTTGACTAATGAAAAACTGTTTTTT
TRBD1,-,TRBJ1-2,TRBV12-3/TRBV12-4,CASTGTGMFGYTF,TGTGCCAGCACCGGGACAGGGATGTTTGGCTACACCTTC
-,-,TRBJ1-2,TRBV5-1,CASSPSGVGYTF,TGCGCCAGCAGTCCCTCGGGGGTTGGCTACACCTTC
-,-,TRBJ1-2,TRBV19,CASSIESTGANYGYTF,TGTGCCAGTAGTATAGAGTCGACAGGAGCGAACTATGGCTACACCTTC
-,once,TRBJ2-5,TRBV5-1,CASRLGGYGQETQYF,TGCGCCAGCAGGCTTGGGGGCTATGGACAAGAGACCCAGTACTTC
-,-,TRBJ1-1,TRBV18,CASSPLGGPHEAFF,TGTGCCAGCTCACCCCTGGGGGGGCCCCATGAAGCTTTCTTT
-,-,TRBJ2-2,TRBV6-1,CASSEFRVVSGELFF,TGTGCCAGCAGTGAATTTCGGGTAGTCTCCGGGGAGCTGTTTTTT
-,-,TRBJ2-6,TRBV7-9,CASSLLGSGANVLTF,TGTGCCAGCAGCTTACTCGGCTCTGGGGCCAACGTCCTGACTTTC
TRBD1,few,TRBJ1-2,TRBV23-1,CASSQSRDRGGCDHGYTF,TGCGCCAGCAGTCAATCGCGGGACAGGGGTGGCTGCGATCATGGCTACACCTTC
TRBD2,-,TRBJ2-7,TRBV5-1,CARSLGLAGGSSYEQYF,TGCGCCCGCAGCTTGGGGCTAGCGGGGGGGAGCTCCTACGAGCAGTACTTC
-,few,TRBJ2-1,TRBV29-1,CSVLGGHSEQFF,TGCAGCGTCCTAGGGGGTCACAGTGAGCAGTTCTTC
-,-,TRBJ1-6,TRBV7-3,CASSSGGEFSPLHF,TGTGCCAGCAGCTCCGGGGGGGAATTTTCACCCCTCCACTTT
-,-,TRBJ1-3,TRBV12-3/TRBV12-4,CASSLISPNTIYF,TGTGCCAGCAGTTTAATTAGCCCAAACACCATATATTTT
TRBD1,once,TRBJ2-5,TRBV6-5,CASRTGVETQYF,TGTGCCAGCAGAACAGGGGTAGAGACCCAGTACTTC
-,-,TRBJ1-5,TRBV7-9,CASSFGGREQPQHF,TGTGCCAGCAGCTTTGGTGGCAGGGAACAGCCCCAGCATTTT
TRBD1,-,TRBJ1-2,TRBV18,CASSPSVGQGNYGYTF,TGTGCCAGCTCACCCTCCGTTGGACAGGGAAACTATGGCTACACCTTC
TRBD1,-,TRBJ2-7,TRBV7-2,CASSQVGTGATYEQYF,TGTGCCAGCAGCCAGGTCGGGACAGGGGCAACCTACGAGCAGTACTTC
TRBD1,-,TRBJ1-5,TRBV4-3,CASSSSQGVSNQPQHF,TGCGCCAGCAGCTCCTCACAGGGGGTTAGCAATCAGCCCCAGCATTTT
-,-,TRBJ2-1,TRBV20-1,CSAIDYRNEQFF,TGCAGTGCTATTGACTACCGCAATGAGCAGTTCTTC
TRBD1,-,TRBJ1-6,TRBV18,CASSPLTGENSPLHF,TGTGCCAGCTCACCTCTGACAGGGGAGAATTCACCCCTCCACTTT
TRBD1,-,TRBJ1-2,TRBV18,CASSPGGPGGVYYGYTF,TGTGCCAGCTCACCAGGAGGCCCAGGGGGCGTCTACTATGGCTACACCTTC
-,-,TRBJ1-3,TRBV19,CASRSTGLSGNTIYF,TGTGCCAGTAGGTCGACAGGACTCTCTGGAAACACCATATATTTT
-,-,TRBJ1-3,TRBV7-2,CASRPSSGNTIYF,TGTGCCAGCAGGCCATCCAGTGGAAACACCATATATTTT
-,-,TRBJ1-1,TRBV27,CASSINLQMPNTEAFF,TGTGCCAGCAGTATAAACCTACAGATGCCGAACACTGAAGCTTTCTTT
-,-,TRBJ1-5,TRBV3-1/TRBV3-2,CASSQGSNSNQPQHF,TGTGCCAGCAGCCAAGGAAGCAATAGCAATCAGCCCCAGCATTTT
-,-,TRBJ2-3,TRBV19,CASSISRGTDTQYF,TGTGCCAGTAGTATATCGCGGGGCACAGATACGCAGTATTTT